This T cell receptor (beta chain) was sequenced in a study of PD-1 blockade in classical Hodgkin lymphoma. Study-wide points: Differences between repertoires have undefined causes, possibly disease activity or prior therapy.

Specified time point: cycle 4 day 1 (C4D1), after more than 5 weeks of nivolumab. Each and every patient relapsed after autologous stem cell transplantation, and patients got differing brentuximab vedotin exposure. V was clipped by 5 bases and J by 5 bases; unmatched bases: 10. There are 16 residues in the CDR3. The V gene's germline CDR1 is MDHEN and CDR2 SYDVKM. The data were produced by immunoSEQ multiplex PCR, yet TCRdb's version contains in-frame clones alone and is incomplete. The sample carries roughly 100,000 clones, approximately 89% recorded once. Notes on this clone: Its antigen remains unidentified.

Sequencing was performed on peripheral blood mononuclear cells (PBMCs), taken before the fourth cycle of nivolumab. This receptor was taken from a human donor with classical Hodgkin lymphoma. V gene TRBV28 combines with J gene TRBJ2-5; 11 nucleotides agree with TRBD2. Written as DNA, the CDR3 is TGTGCCAGCAGTCCTGGACTAGCGGGTGGACGGGAGACCCAGTACTTC. Translated, it gives CASSPGLAGGRETQYF. The full variable domain, in which reference TRBV28 and TRBJ2-5 provide the parts outside the CDR3, is DVKVTQSSRYLVKRTGEKVFLECVQDMDHENMFWYRQDPGLGLRLIYFSYDVKMKEKGDIPEGYSVSREKKERFSLILESASTNQTSMYLCASSPGLAGGRETQYFGPGTRLLVL.